The 2 T cell receptor beta chains in this list originate from one sample, sequenced in a study of Graves' ophthalmopathy and Graves' hyperthyroidism. RNA transcripts were the source from which TCR beta CDR3 regions were amplified. HTBI primers were used in a first-round RT-PCR, which preceded a second-round multiplex PCR. TCRdb ran MiXCR on the multiplex PCR reads and lists one entry per CDR3 protein. The sample consists of 35,000 to 50,000 distinct CDR3 sequences, around half of them appearing once. Material: peripheral blood. The receptor source for this set is an adult woman with stable Graves' hyperthyroidism.

The table lists this clonotype with a few counts. This chain connects TRBV7-9 to TRBJ2-7; TRBD1 matches at 10 bases. There are 13 residues in the CDR3. Germline V gives CDR1 SEHNR, CDR2 FQNEAQ (reference sequence). V shed 6 bases and J 6 bases; nucleotides not matched to a gene: 5. CDR3 nucleotides: TGTGCCAGCAGAACCGGGACAGGGGCCGAGCAGTACTTC. This codes for CASRTGTGAEQYF.

Of note for this clonotype: Sequence at one end of the junction differs from germline and may be a read error. V usage is TRBV5-1 and J usage is TRBJ1-1; D is perhaps TRBD1 (5 bases). Per germline, CDR1 SGHRS and CDR2 YFSETQ. This CDR3 contains 13 residues. The CDR3 coding sequence is TGCGCCAGCAGGCGAGGGGAAAACACTGAAGCTTCCTTT. This gives the protein CASRRGENTEASF.